A selection of T cell receptor beta chains follows, all from one sample in a study of control samples from healthy donors and cancer patients. Assay used: immunoSEQ multiplex PCR; TCRdb lists only in-frame clones, some missing. The repertoire holds 120,000 or so clones, with more than 85% as singletons. The specimen was blood. These receptors all come from a man younger than 35 in good health. Both conserved end residues are part of each CDR3.

V,length,CDR3
TRBV4-1,16,CASSHPPGQGGHGYTF
TRBV6-5,15,CASRFPRDSFNEQYF
TRBV30,14,CAWSVAQGDYEQYF
TRBV6-5,13,CASGTRGGTEAFF
TRBV18,16,CASSPLGSISNQPQHF
TRBV5-4,16,CASSTGLAGFYNEQFF
TRBV6-1,15,CASSEAPNSNQPQHF
TRBV29-1,13,CSVSSGGTDTQYF
TRBV5-6,16,CASSPGSSSSYNEQFF
TRBV7-2,16,CASSLWASGGQETQYF
TRBV7-6,16,CASSFPASQYTGELFF
TRBV6-5,12,CASTTTGTEAFF
TRBV4-1,13,CASSQVLVETQYF
TRBV5-1,15,CASSKAGQGIYEQYF
TRBV12-3/TRBV12-4,12,CASSLGGGGYTF
TRBV11-1,16,CASSPRLAGGTDTQYF
TRBV5-1,14,CASSSGQGENEQFF
TRBV6-5,13,CASARGRDTEAFF
TRBV18,16,CASSPPVQPSPYEQYF
TRBV5-6,16,CASNTETGPAANVLTF
TRBV3-1/TRBV3-2,13,CASSQAGGLEQYF
TRBV18,14,CASSSDRTAHGYTF
TRBV13,16,CASSSRTSGYTDTQYF
TRBV2,14,CASRQTSDTNEQFF
TRBV27,16,CASSLYWTDPHTEAFF
TRBV11-3,14,CASSPGTASTEAFF
TRBV5-1,19,CASSATGTGGPTGGNTIYF
TRBV3-1/TRBV3-2,11,CASSRATRQYF
TRBV7-8,15,CASSWDTPGTDTQYF
TRBV7-9,14,CASRGGGGNQPQHF
TRBV7-3,15,CASSLRGGGGQEQFF
TRBV5-1,15,CASSSALLSNEKLFF
TRBV12-3/TRBV12-4,13,CASGDRASEKLFF
TRBV6-1,13,CASSEGVGTEAFF
TRBV2,15,CASRPQGKVYQPQHF
TRBV6-1,15,CASSERTEYQETQYF
TRBV7-8,13,CASSLVRGETQYF
TRBV2,12,CASRDVYNEQFF
TRBV10-2,14,CASSEGTGGIQQYF
TRBV7-6,15,CASSAPQGADTEAFF
TRBV12-5,15,CASGLTRDRRSEQYF
TRBV4-1,15,CASSQATGADTEAFF
TRBV5-1,13,CASSSIQGYEQYF
TRBV2,16,CASSALGRSKGTEAFF
TRBV19,14,CASRPGQIPYGYTF
TRBV7-6,17,CASSLAMGQGSNQPQHF
TRBV13,16,CASFRRAGGPADTQYF
TRBV27,13,CASSFRVHNEQFF
TRBV6-5,13,CASSLGPVRGYTF
TRBV19,14,CASSIIGRVYGYTF
TRBV11-2,14,CASRTGGIRYEQYF
TRBV29-1,13,CSGTHRRNTEAFF
TRBV2,15,CASSEAGLQGQPQHF
TRBV5-1,14,CASSRDRAYNEQFF
TRBV5-5,13,CASSLEGAETQYF
TRBV5-6,15,CASSKVTGTADTQYF
TRBV5-6,16,CASSSGTGGTQETQYF
TRBV4-2,16,CASSQGGRGSNQPQHF
TRBV5-1,13,CASSLEGSGEQYF